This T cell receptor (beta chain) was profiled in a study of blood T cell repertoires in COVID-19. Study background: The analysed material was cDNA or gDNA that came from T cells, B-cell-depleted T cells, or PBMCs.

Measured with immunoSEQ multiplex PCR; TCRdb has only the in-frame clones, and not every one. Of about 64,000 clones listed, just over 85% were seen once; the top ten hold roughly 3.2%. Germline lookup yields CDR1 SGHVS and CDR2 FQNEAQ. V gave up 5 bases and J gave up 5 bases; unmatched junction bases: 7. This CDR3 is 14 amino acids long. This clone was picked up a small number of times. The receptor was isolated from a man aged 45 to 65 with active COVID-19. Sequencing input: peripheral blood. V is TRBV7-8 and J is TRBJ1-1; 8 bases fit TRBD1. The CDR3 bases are TGTGCCAGCAGCCCCGACAGGGGAAGTACTGAAGCTTTCTTT. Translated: CASSPDRGSTEAFF.